Below are 26 T cell receptor beta chains sequenced from a single sample in a study of cytomegalovirus exposure and HLA in healthy donors. The PCR was carried out with 60 Vbeta primers and 13 Jbeta primers. Data came from immunoSEQ multiplex PCR; TCRdb stores just in-frame clones and leaves some out. The sample carries some 150,000 clones, 74% recorded once. The specimen was PBMCs. The source is a man younger than 45 in good health and CMV-seronegative.

The chain uses TRBV30 and TRBJ1-2, with 12 positions matching TRBD1. The CDR3 has 15 residues. The V segment lost 3 bases and the J segment 7 bases; nucleotides outside the gene matches: 9. CDR1 is GTSNPN, CDR2 SVGIG, per germline (reference sequence). The CDR3 reads CAWSPGQGASLGYTF. CDR3 in DNA: TGTGCCTGGAGCCCGGGACAGGGGGCAAGTCTTGGCTACACCTTC.

The rearrangement joins TRBV5-1 to TRBJ2-7, with D possibly TRBD2 on 6 matching bases. Trimming stripped 4 bases from V and 7 bases from J, with 15 bases between. The germline gives CDR1 SGHRS, CDR2 YFSETQ. The CDR3 totals 13 residues. CDR3 DNA sequence: TGCGCCAGCAGCGAACCCCCCCGGGAGGAGCAGTACTTC. It codes for CASSEPPREEQYF. Full variable domain (remainder filled in from reference TRBV5-1 and TRBJ2-7): KAGVTQTPRYLIKTRGQQVTLSCSPISGHRSVSWYQQTPGQGLQFLFEYFSETQRNKGNFPGRFSGRQFSNSRSEMNVSTLELGDSALYLCASSEPPREEQYFGPGTRLTVT.

A single count supports this clone. The rearrangement joins TRBV5-8 to TRBJ2-3; possibly TRBD2 for D (6 bases). This CDR3 has 13 residues. Trimming shortened V by 2 bases and J by 5 bases, and 9 bases separated the two germline ends. Germline loops: CDR1 SGHTS, CDR2 YDEGEE. CDR3 in DNA: TGTGCCAGCAGCTTCGGGCGGGGAGATACGCAGTATTTT. Translating it yields CASSFGRGDTQYF.

The rearrangement uses TRBV6-1 and TRBJ2-3; D unresolved. V was trimmed by 6 bases and J by 0 bases, leaving 10 bases between them. Germline V lookup: CDR1 MNHNS, CDR2 SASEGT. The CDR3 is 14 residues long. CDR3 protein: CASRQLLSTDTQYF. CDR3 coding DNA: TGTGCCAGCAGGCAGCTACTAAGCACAGATACGCAGTATTTT.

This chain connects TRBV11-2 to TRBJ2-1; no reliable D call. CDR3 size: 13 residues. V was shortened by 0 bases and J by 15 bases, with 15 bases between the two germline ends. Per the germline V gene, CDR1 is SGHAT and CDR2 is FQNNGV. CDR3 protein: CASSLDAHSRRFF. The CDR3 DNA follows: TGTGCCAGCAGCTTAGACGCGCACAGTCGAAGGTTCTTC.

The genes are TRBV4-1 and TRBJ2-7; D might be TRBD2 (6 bases). Germline lookup yields CDR1 MGHRA and CDR2 YSYEKL. Trimming shortened V by 4 bases and J by 1 base, and 17 bases separated the two germline ends. The CDR3 spans 16 residues. For the CDR3, the DNA is TGCGCCAGCAGCCCCCGTGGAGCGGGCGGGTCCTACGAGCAGTACTTC. This encodes CASSPRGAGGSYEQYF.

The CDR3: CASSGASYEQYF. In nucleotides, the CDR3 is TGTGCCAGCAGTGGGGCATCCTACGAGCAGTACTTC. The chain employs TRBV6-1 and TRBJ2-7; D is unresolved. This CDR3 is built from 12 residues. The germline V gene has CDR1 MNHNS and CDR2 SASEGT. Trimming cost V 4 bases and J 1 base, with 5 bases left between them.

V usage is TRBV6-1 and J usage is TRBJ2-2, with 11 bases that match TRBD1. This CDR3 contains 15 residues. The V gene's germline CDR1 is MNHNS and CDR2 SASEGT. Trimming at V came to 5 bases and at J to 2 bases, leaving 1 base not matched to a gene. CDR3 in amino acids: CASSWTGGNTGELFF. The DNA of the CDR3 is TGTGCCAGCAGTTGGACAGGGGGCAACACCGGGGAGCTGTTTTTT.

V and J are TRBV5-1 and TRBJ1-1; the match to TRBD1 covers 11 bases. From germline, CDR1 is SGHRS and CDR2 YFSETQ. This CDR3 is 19 amino acids long. The ends lost 4 bases at V and 2 bases at J; junction bases unmatched: 16. Here the CDR3 DNA reads TGCGCCAGCAGCCGCTGGACAGGGGGCGCCCAAGGGACCAACACTGAAGCTTTCTTT. Translated, it gives CASSRWTGGAQGTNTEAFF.

This clone has just one count. This chain connects TRBV19 to TRBJ2-1, with 9 positions matching TRBD2. CDR1 LNHDA and CDR2 SQIVND come from the germline V gene (reference sequence). The CDR3 extends over 15 amino acids. V lost 3 bases and J lost 4; bases outside the gene matches: 4. In DNA, the CDR3 is TGTGCCAGTAGTATTCGTAGCGGGGGTTACAATGAGCAGTTCTTC. Protein product: CASSIRSGGYNEQFF.

This clone was picked up a small number of times. The V and J genes are TRBV11-2 and TRBJ2-1, with 7 positions matching TRBD1. This CDR3 has 15 residues. The germline V gene has CDR1 SGHAT and CDR2 FQNNGV. Germline trimming cut 5 bases from V and 7 bases from J; bases unmatched to any gene: 11. The CDR3 here is CASSTLKDRRNEQFF. Here the CDR3 DNA reads TGTGCCAGCAGCACCCTGAAGGACAGGAGGAATGAGCAGTTCTTC.

The J gene is TRBJ2-1, the V gene TRBV23-1, with TRBD1 as a possible D gene (6 bases). TRBV23-1 falls under the ORF class, with uncertain function. V gave up 6 bases and J gave up 4 bases, with 16 bases separating them. CDR3 size: 15 residues. As DNA, the CDR3 is TGCGCCAGCAGAGAAAGACAGGAAGGGTACAATGAGCAGTTCTTC. Translation gives CASRERQEGYNEQFF.

The J gene is TRBJ1-2, the V gene TRBV2; TRBD1 agrees at 9 bases. Looked up from germline, CDR1 is SNHLY and CDR2 is FYNNEI. The CDR3 has 15 amino acids. The junction had 7 bases not matched to a gene; V was cut back by 2 bases and J by 6 bases. The CDR3 region is CASSELWGQGHGYTF. The CDR3 nucleotides read TGTGCCAGCAGTGAATTATGGGGACAGGGTCATGGCTACACCTTC.

This clone turned up a few times. V gene TRBV4-1 combines with J gene TRBJ1-3, with 7 bases identical to TRBD1. This CDR3 comprises 18 residues. Trimming removed 4 bases from V and 1 base from J; junction bases left unmatched: 13. Germline loops: CDR1 MGHRA, CDR2 YSYEKL. The CDR3 region is CASSRKRHRGFSGNTIYF. CDR3 coding DNA: TGCGCCAGCAGCCGTAAGAGGCACAGGGGTTTTTCTGGAAACACCATATATTTT.

Only one count was recorded for this clone. The chain uses TRBV4-3 and TRBJ2-7; 8 bases match TRBD2. Looked up from germline, CDR1 is LGHNA and CDR2 is YSLEER. Unmatched junction bases numbered 2, after V lost 1 base and J lost 6 bases. The CDR3 has 13 residues. The DNA of the CDR3 is TGCGCCAGCAGCCAAGCGGCGGGGGGCGAGCAGTACTTC. Translating it yields CASSQAAGGEQYF.

J is TRBJ2-1 and V is TRBV9; 8 positions agree with TRBD2. The CDR3 has 15 residues. The V gene's germline CDR1 is SGDLS and CDR2 YYNGEE. After removal of 3 bases from V and 4 bases from J, the junction contained 6 bases not matched to a gene. The CDR3 coding sequence is TGTGCCAGCAGCGAGAGCGGGGGCCTATACAATGAGCAGTTCTTC. As protein: CASSESGGLYNEQFF.

This clone was seen once. Other DNA sequences from this sample encode an identical CDR3 as well. The J gene is TRBJ2-2, the V gene TRBV7-3; D unclear. The V end lost 4 bases, the J end lost 0 bases, and 3 bases lay between the germline ends. There are 13 residues in the CDR3. Germline V gene sequence: CDR1 SGHTA, CDR2 FQGTGA. CDR3 DNA: TGTGCCAGCAGCTCCACGAACACCGGGGAGCTGTTTTTT. Protein product: CASSSTNTGELFF.

The chain combines TRBV5-4 with TRBJ2-7; a possible D gene is TRBD2 (5 bases). This CDR3 has 15 amino acids. V was trimmed by 3 bases and J by 3 bases, leaving 16 bases between them. Per germline, CDR1 SGHNT and CDR2 YYREEE (reference sequence). CDR3 sequence (DNA): TGTGCCAGCAGCTCTACCGGGATTCCTTACTACGAGCAGTACTTC. Residues: CASSSTGIPYYEQYF.

This clone has just a few counts. V usage is TRBV7-2 and J usage is TRBJ2-2, with unresolved D. CDR1 and CDR2 from the germline V gene are SGHTA and FQGNSA. V was cut by 3 bases and J by 3 bases, with 5 bases left in between. The length of the CDR3 is 13 residues. CDR3 sequence (DNA): TGTGCCAGCAGCTTTTCCTACACCGGGGAGCTGTTTTTT. Encoded protein: CASSFSYTGELFF.

The V gene is TRBV5-4, the J gene TRBJ2-5, with TRBD2 matching over 7 bases. Germline CDR1 is SGHNT and CDR2 is YYREEE (reference sequence). V shed 1 base, J shed 2 bases, and the junction held 5 bases outside the gene matches. The CDR3 covers 15 residues. This CDR3 is CASSLRAGEQETQYF. DNA of the CDR3: TGTGCCAGCAGCTTGAGGGCGGGGGAACAAGAGACCCAGTACTTC.

The chain employs TRBV5-1 and TRBJ2-7; D is uncertain. V shed 1 base and J shed 2 bases, with 7 bases lying between them. Per the germline V gene, CDR1 is SGHRS and CDR2 is YFSETQ. This CDR3 region has 13 residues. CDR3 residues: CASSLRRAYEQYF. In DNA form, the CDR3 reads TGCGCCAGCAGCTTGCGCCGGGCCTACGAGCAGTACTTC.

The J gene is TRBJ1-6, the V gene TRBV14; no clear D gene. Germline CDR1 SGHDN, CDR2 FVKESK. Trimming took off 2 bases at V and 14 bases at J, with 13 bases between the two ends. The CDR3 is 13 residues long. CDR3 sequence (DNA): TGTGCCAGCAGCCAAAATCCCGCCCGGGCCCTCCACTTT. Its protein product is CASSQNPARALHF.

This clone turned up a few times. The chain employs TRBV28 and TRBJ1-5; D possibly corresponds to TRBD1 (5 bases). The CDR3 has 16 amino acids. V gave up 6 bases and J gave up 2 bases, with 17 bases separating them. Germline lookup yields CDR1 MDHEN and CDR2 SYDVKM. For the CDR3, the DNA is TGTGCCAGCAGCCCTACTTGGGGCAGTGGCAATCAGCCCCAGCATTTT. Translating it yields CASSPTWGSGNQPQHF.

The V call is TRBV13, the J call TRBJ2-7; 10 bases match TRBD2. The CDR3 covers 14 residues. J gave up 1 base and V 8 bases, and 5 bases lay outside the gene matches. Germline V lookup: CDR1 PRHDT, CDR2 FYEKMQ (reference sequence). The CDR3 region is CASAKGLASYEQYF. The CDR3 DNA reads as TGTGCCAGCGCTAAGGGACTAGCGTCCTACGAGCAGTACTTC. Full variable domain (missing parts from reference TRBV13 and TRBJ2-7): AAGVIQSPRHLIKEKRETATLKCYPIPRHDTVYWYQQGPGQDPQFLISFYEKMQSDKGSIPDRFSAQQFSDYHSELNMSSLELGDSALYFCASAKGLASYEQYFGPGTRLTVT.

The CDR3 bases are TGTGCCAGCAGCGTAGAGGCAGGTCGGAATGAAAAACTGTTTTTT. As protein: CASSVEAGRNEKLFF. The chain is built from TRBV9 and TRBJ1-4, with no clear D. Per germline, CDR1 SGDLS and CDR2 YYNGEE. The V gene lost 0 bases and the J gene lost 5 bases, with 11 bases spanning the gap. The CDR3 totals 15 residues.

This clone was counted a few times. This sequence joins TRBV6-1 and TRBJ1-1; D is perhaps TRBD1 (5 bases). The germline V gene has CDR1 MNHNS and CDR2 SASEGT. The length of the CDR3 is 13 residues. V lost 9 bases and J 4 bases, leaving 15 bases between the germline ends. The CDR3 nucleotides are TGTGCCAGTCAAGGGGTTCTTGGCACTGAAGCTTTCTTT. It yields the protein CASQGVLGTEAFF.